This passage covers 27 T cell receptor beta chains from one sample sequenced in a study of spatial heterogeneity in lung cancer. The sample's time point: sample taken at primary tumor resection. MiXCR, applied by TCRdb to the 5' RACE reads, yields one record per CDR3 protein. Among 45,000 to 55,000 distinct CDR3 sequences listed, approximately 5% were seen once. The sample in question was PBMCs, obtained at surgery. The receptors here all came from a male donor with early-stage non-small cell lung cancer.

This clonotype was detected ten times or more. The chain has TRBV10-1 and TRBJ2-5; 12 bases align to TRBD1. Germline-derived CDR1 and CDR2 are WNHNN and SYGVQD (reference sequence). J lost 5 bases, V lost 2 bases, and 3 bases had no gene match. The length of the CDR3 is 15 residues. In nucleotides, the CDR3 is TGCGCCAGCAGTGAGGGGACAGGGGGCATGGAGACCCAGTACTTC. Its translation: CASSEGTGGMETQYF.

This clonotype came up many times. V is TRBV14 and J is TRBJ2-2; TRBD2 might be the D (5 bases). The ends were cut back, 6 bases at V and 1 base at J, with 12 bases in the middle. In germline, CDR1 is SGHDN, CDR2 FVKESK. This CDR3 spans 15 amino acids. The CDR3 is CASSPLEGNTGELFF. The CDR3 DNA reads TGTGCCAGCAGTCCACTAGAGGGGAACACCGGGGAGCTGTTTTTT. The whole variable domain, remainder taken from reference TRBV14 and TRBJ2-2, is EAGVTQFPSHSVIEKGQTVTLRCDPISGHDNLYWYRRVMGKEIKFLLHFVKESKQDESGMPNNRFLAERTGGTYSTLKVQPAELEDSGVYFCASSPLEGNTGELFFGEGSRLTVL.

This rearrangement joins TRBV12-3 or TRBV12-4 to TRBJ2-1; 9 bases are shared with TRBD1. This CDR3 has 15 amino acids. Germline trimming cut 3 bases from V and 7 bases from J; bases unmatched to any gene: 7. CDR3 DNA sequence: TGTGCCAGCAGTTTCGGGACAGGGCTATGGAATGAGCAGTTCTTC. It yields the protein CASSFGTGLWNEQFF.

This clonotype was seen many times. The rearrangement uses TRBV11-2 and TRBJ2-7; D is perhaps TRBD2 (6 bases). This CDR3 region has 14 residues. The V gene lost 6 bases and the J gene lost 0 bases, with 12 bases spanning the gap. Germline CDR1 SGHAT, CDR2 FQNNGV. CDR3 loop: CASSAGLSSYEQYF. Here the CDR3 DNA reads TGTGCCAGCAGTGCGGGGCTGAGCTCCTACGAGCAGTACTTC.

This clonotype was counted many times. This chain joins TRBV19 and TRBJ2-3; TRBD1 might be the D (6 bases). This CDR3 is 13 amino acids long. Germline CDR1 is LNHDA and CDR2 is SQIVND (reference sequence). With 7 bases removed from V and 5 bases from J, the gap between germline ends came to 13 bases. CDR3 in amino acids: CASNHHREDTQYF. In DNA form, the CDR3 reads TGTGCCAGTAATCACCACAGGGAAGATACGCAGTATTTT.

This clonotype was seen repeatedly, ten times or more. The chain combines TRBV9 with TRBJ2-7; 7 bases align to TRBD2. Germline CDR1 is SGDLS and CDR2 is YYNGEE. Losses at the gene ends were 4 bases for V and 0 bases for J; bases not matched to a gene: 10. This CDR3 has 16 amino acids. The CDR3 region has the DNA TGTGCCAGCAGCTCGCTAAGCGGGGCCGGCTCCTACGAGCAGTACTTC. Translated, it gives CASSSLSGAGSYEQYF.

This clonotype was picked up many times. J is TRBJ1-1 and V is TRBV6-2 or TRBV6-3, with unresolved D. The CDR3 covers 13 residues. Per germline, CDR1 MNHEY and CDR2 SVGEGT. The V gene lost 6 bases and the J gene lost 7 bases, with 15 bases spanning the gap. The CDR3 DNA reads as TGTGCCAGCAGCCCCACTACCCTTCATGAAGCTTTCTTT. This encodes CASSPTTLHEAFF.

Many counts were recorded for this clonotype. V is TRBV5-4 and J is TRBJ2-7; TRBD1 aligns across 11 bases. Per the germline V gene, CDR1 is SGHNT and CDR2 is YYREEE (reference sequence). This CDR3 region has 16 residues. Trimming at V came to 0 bases and at J to 6 bases, leaving 8 bases not matched to a gene. The CDR3 protein is CASSLEGGTGGFEQYF. CDR3 bases: TGTGCCAGCAGCTTGGAAGGGGGGACAGGGGGTTTCGAGCAGTACTTC. The whole variable domain, remainder taken from reference TRBV5-4 and TRBJ2-7, is ETGVTQSPTHLIKTRGQQVTLRCSSQSGHNTVSWYQQALGQGPQFIFQYYREEENGRGNFPPRFSGLQFPNYSSELNVNALELDDSALYLCASSLEGGTGGFEQYFGPGTRLTVT.

This clonotype was seen a handful of times. V and J are TRBV27 and TRBJ2-1, with D maybe TRBD2 (5 bases). This CDR3 is built from 16 residues. Germline CDR1 MNHEY, CDR2 SMNVEV (reference sequence). Trimming stripped 4 bases from V and 2 bases from J, with 15 bases between. The CDR3 sequence is CASSSSSGLPYNEQFF. The CDR3 DNA follows: TGTGCCAGCAGTTCCAGCAGTGGACTTCCCTACAATGAGCAGTTCTTC.

This chain joins TRBV5-1 and TRBJ2-5; D uncertain. V lost 3 bases, J lost 3 bases, and 9 bases lay in between. This CDR3 has 13 residues. CDR1 SGHRS and CDR2 YFSETQ come from the germline V gene. The CDR3 DNA follows: TGCGCCAGCAGCTCCGTCGGCGAAGAGACCCAGTACTTC. Translating gives CASSSVGEETQYF.

This clonotype was recorded many times. This chain uses TRBV10-3 with TRBJ2-1; D may be TRBD2 (6 bases). The CDR3 extends over 15 amino acids. Trimming shortened V by 4 bases and J by 1 base, and 11 bases separated the two germline ends. From germline, CDR1 is ENHRY and CDR2 SYGVKD. The CDR3, as DNA: TGTGCCATCAGTGGTGGGCTAGCGTCCTACAATGAGCAGTTCTTC. Translation: CAISGGLASYNEQFF.

This clonotype was counted many times. The chain joins TRBV7-9 to TRBJ2-7; TRBD1 aligns across 7 bases. Germline values: CDR1 SEHNR, CDR2 FQNEAQ (reference sequence). This CDR3 contains 15 residues. With 2 bases clipped from V and 1 base from J, the junction kept 5 bases outside the gene matches. The CDR3 loop reads CASSLPTGPSYEQYF. CDR3 DNA sequence: TGTGCCAGCAGCTTACCGACAGGGCCTTCCTACGAGCAGTACTTC.

This clonotype qualifies as medium-sized (0.01 to 0.1%). This chain connects TRBV11-2 to TRBJ1-3; weak D call: TRBD1 (6 bases). The CDR3 loop spans 17 amino acids. Trimming shortened V by 6 bases and J by 4 bases, and 22 bases separated the two germline ends. Germline-derived CDR1 and CDR2 are SGHAT and FQNNGV. The CDR3 sequence is CASRRPGYRVLGNTIYF. CDR3 sequence (DNA): TGTGCCAGCAGACGACCCGGGTACAGGGTTTTGGGAAACACCATATATTTT.

The CDR3 sequence is CASSLAGGSTDTQYF. CDR3 in DNA: TGTGCCAGCAGTTTAGCGGGAGGAAGCACAGATACGCAGTATTTT. The chain recombines TRBV6-6 with TRBJ2-3, with 10 bases identical to TRBD2. J lost 0 bases, V lost 4 bases, and 1 base had no gene match. Per the germline V gene, CDR1 is MNHNY and CDR2 is SVGAGI (reference sequence). This CDR3 has 15 residues.

The CDR3 DNA reads TGTGCCACCAGCAGGAGGGAGAGCTCTGGGGCCAACGTCCTGACTTTC. Amino acids: CATSRRESSGANVLTF. The chain employs TRBV15 and TRBJ2-6, with D perhaps matching TRBD2 (5 bases). The CDR3 runs 16 residues. V gave up 3 bases and J gave up 0 bases, with 9 bases separating them. Germline CDR1 reads LNHNV; CDR2 reads YYDKDF (reference sequence).

A few counts support this clonotype. J is TRBJ2-1 and V is TRBV7-2; no definite D call. The V and J ends lost 0 bases and 5 bases respectively, with 11 bases between them. This CDR3 contains 15 residues. Germline V lookup: CDR1 SGHTA, CDR2 FQGNSA. Here the CDR3 reads CASSLASWPNNEQFF. The CDR3 DNA follows: TGTGCCAGCAGCTTAGCCAGTTGGCCAAACAATGAGCAGTTCTTC. The complete variable domain, with remaining parts taken from reference TRBV7-2 and TRBJ2-1, reads GAGVSQSPSNKVTEKGKDVELRCDPISGHTALYWYRQSLGQGLEFLIYFQGNSAPDKSGLPSDRFSAERTGGSVSTLTIQRTQQEDSAVYLCASSLASWPNNEQFFGPGTRLTVL.

This clonotype occurred many times. The chain couples TRBV4-1 to TRBJ1-3; D call uncertain. The CDR3 covers 14 residues. The ends were cut back, 3 bases at V and 4 bases at J, with 10 bases in the middle. Germline V gives CDR1 MGHRA, CDR2 YSYEKL. CDR3 amino acids: CASSHPPIGNTIYF. In nucleotides, the CDR3 is TGCGCCAGCAGCCACCCACCCATCGGAAACACCATATATTTT.

At least ten counts were recorded for this clonotype. V and J are TRBV20-1 and TRBJ2-3; 10 bases match TRBD2. Looked up from germline, CDR1 is DFQATT and CDR2 is SNEGSKA (reference sequence). The ends lost 0 bases at V and 4 bases at J; junction bases unmatched: 4. This CDR3 is built from 15 residues. CDR3 nucleotide sequence: TGCAGTGCTAGAGATTTGACTAGCGGGCCAGATACGCAGTATTTT. It encodes CSARDLTSGPDTQYF.

This clonotype showed up many times. The chain recombines TRBV2 with TRBJ1-5; tentative D call: TRBD1 (5 bases). Looked up from germline, CDR1 is SNHLY and CDR2 is FYNNEI. The CDR3 loop spans 14 amino acids. With 2 bases removed from V and 7 bases from J, the gap between germline ends came to 12 bases. This CDR3 reads CASSESGGAQPQHF. In DNA, the CDR3 is TGTGCCAGCAGTGAATCGGGGGGTGCACAGCCCCAGCATTTT.

There are many counts of this clonotype. The V gene is TRBV7-6, the J gene TRBJ2-7, with TRBD1 matching 9 bases. Germline lookup yields CDR1 SGHVS and CDR2 FNYEAQ. This CDR3 has 14 residues. Losses at the gene ends were 3 bases for V and 3 bases for J; bases not matched to a gene: 3. CDR3 in DNA: TGTGCCAGCAGCTTCCGGGACAGGGTCTACGAGCAGTACTTC. It encodes CASSFRDRVYEQYF. The whole variable domain, filled in from reference TRBV7-6 and TRBJ2-7, reads GAGVSQSPRYKVTKRGQDVALRCDPISGHVSLYWYRQALGQGPEFLTYFNYEAQQDKSGLPNDRFSAERPEGSISTLTIQRTEQRDSAMYRCASSFRDRVYEQYFGPGTRLTVT.

This clonotype was seen at least ten times. This sequence joins TRBV19 and TRBJ1-1; D perhaps matches TRBD1 (6 bases). There are 16 residues in the CDR3. Deletions cut 6 bases from V and 6 bases from J, with 23 bases between. Germline V gene data show CDR1 as LNHDA and CDR2 as SQIVND (reference sequence). The chain's CDR3 is CASSKIGVTGSAEAFF. The CDR3 nucleotides read TGTGCCAGTAGCAAAATAGGAGTAACAGGGAGCGCTGAAGCTTTCTTT.

This clonotype was counted at least ten times. V usage is TRBV29-1 and J usage is TRBJ1-2; D remains unclear. Germline V gene data show CDR1 as SQVTM and CDR2 as ANQGSEA. V dropped 4 bases and J dropped 4 bases, with 16 bases sitting between them. The CDR3 spans 14 residues. CDR3 DNA sequence: TGCAGCGTTGTCGTCTCCGGGGTTGGCTATGGCTACACCTTC. Protein: CSVVVSGVGYGYTF.

This clonotype was seen ten or more times. The V call is TRBV6-5, the J call TRBJ2-1; 7 bases align to TRBD1. The CDR3 has 14 amino acids. The V segment lost 5 bases and the J segment 8 bases; nucleotides outside the gene matches: 9. Germline-derived CDR1 and CDR2 are MNHEY and SVGAGI. This chain's CDR3 is CASSRVGQGDEQFF. The CDR3 DNA sequence: TGTGCCAGCAGTCGCGTGGGCCAGGGGGATGAGCAGTTCTTC.

This clonotype showed up just a few times. The chain couples TRBV6-2 or TRBV6-3 to TRBJ1-5, with 8 nucleotides matching TRBD1. Germline CDR1 MNHEY, CDR2 SVGEGT. This CDR3 has 18 residues. With V trimmed by 5 bases and J by 7 bases, 19 bases remained unmatched. CDR3 in amino acids: CASSHSPFEDRERQPQHF. In DNA, the CDR3 is TGTGCCAGCAGTCATTCCCCGTTCGAGGACAGGGAGAGGCAGCCCCAGCATTTT.

J is TRBJ1-4 and V is TRBV29-1; the D is unclear. The V end lost 7 bases, the J end lost 8 bases, and 11 bases lay between the germline ends. The CDR3 has 11 amino acids. Germline lookup yields CDR1 SQVTM and CDR2 ANQGSEA. In DNA, the CDR3 is TGCAGCGGTACCTCGGAGGAAAAACTGTTTTTT. Residues: CSGTSEEKLFF.

In its sample, this clonotype was seen many times. This chain joins TRBV7-3 and TRBJ2-1; D unresolved. Germline V CDR1 and CDR2: SGHTA, FQGTGA. V was shortened by 5 bases and J by 0 bases, with 14 bases between the two germline ends. The length of the CDR3 is 16 residues. CDR3 amino acids: CASSPRAASSYNEQFF. The CDR3 coding sequence is TGTGCCAGCAGCCCAAGGGCCGCCAGCTCCTACAATGAGCAGTTCTTC. The variable domain in full, completed from reference TRBV7-3 and TRBJ2-1, reads GAGVSQTPSNKVTEKGKYVELRCDPISGHTALYWYRQSLGQGPEFLIYFQGTGAADDSGLPNDRFFAVRPEGSVSTLKIQRTERGDSAVYLCASSPRAASSYNEQFFGPGTRLTVL.

The chain links TRBV12-3 or TRBV12-4 to TRBJ2-1; no clear D gene. The CDR3 extends over 16 amino acids. Between the trimmed V and J ends, which lost 2 bases and 7 bases, there was a span of 18 bases. CDR3 DNA: TGTGCCAGCAGTTTAAAGGCGAACTCGTTCGGAAATGAGCAGTTCTTC. Translation gives CASSLKANSFGNEQFF.